The 24 T cell receptor beta chains reported below all come from one sample, sequenced in a study of T-cell memory formation after mild COVID-19. Using its own MiXCR run on the 5' RACE reads, TCRdb lists one record per CDR3 protein. Of roughly 86,000 distinct CDR3 sequences listed, approximately 13% are singletons. Sequences were obtained from PBMCs or a T cell subset sorted from them (not recorded which). These receptors all stem from an adult woman who had mild COVID-19 (a few samples of this study predate the infection). Cell type and time point are not known.

This clonotype was picked up a small number of times. The CDR3 loop is CASSYSAGPTYEQYF. Written as DNA, the CDR3 is TGTGCCAGCAGTTATTCGGCGGGGCCAACCTACGAGCAGTACTTC. The chain couples TRBV6-2 or TRBV6-3 to TRBJ2-7; possibly TRBD2 for D (6 bases). CDR1 and CDR2 from the germline V gene are MNHEY and SVGEGT. This CDR3 has 15 amino acids. V dropped 3 bases and J dropped 2 bases, with 14 bases sitting between them.

This clonotype was found many times. The rearrangement joins TRBV7-8 to TRBJ1-5; D is unclear. The V gene's germline CDR1 is SGHVS and CDR2 FQNEAQ. Trimming shortened V by 5 bases and J by 3 bases, and 5 bases separated the two germline ends. The CDR3 extends over 12 amino acids. The CDR3 bases are TGTGCCAGCAGCGCTGCCAATCAGCCCCAGCATTTT. This gives the protein CASSAANQPQHF.

This clonotype was seen at least ten times. The rearrangement joins TRBV5-1 to TRBJ2-1; D unclear. Germline CDR1 reads SGHRS; CDR2 reads YFSETQ. The CDR3 consists of 16 residues. The ends were cut back, 0 bases at V and 1 base at J, with 11 bases in the middle. CDR3 nucleotide sequence: TGCGCCAGCAGCTTGGACAGTCCCAATTCCTACAATGAGCAGTTCTTC. Translating gives CASSLDSPNSYNEQFF.

J is TRBJ2-1 and V is TRBV29-1, with 7 bases lining up with TRBD2. The CDR3 is 14 residues long. J gave up 4 bases and V 6 bases, and 9 bases lay outside the gene matches. Germline assignment: CDR1 SQVTM and CDR2 ANQGSEA. The CDR3 loop reads CSVSRGSDYNEQFF. Here the CDR3 DNA reads TGCAGCGTCTCGCGGGGGAGCGATTACAATGAGCAGTTCTTC.

This sequence joins TRBV12-3 or TRBV12-4 and TRBJ1-2, with TRBD1 matching over 8 bases. The CDR3 extends over 15 amino acids. Unmatched junction bases numbered 3, after V lost 3 bases and J lost 0 bases. The CDR3 DNA reads as TGTGCCAGCAGTTTGTCGGACAGGGCTAACTATGGCTACACCTTC. This encodes CASSLSDRANYGYTF.

The chain recombines TRBV27 with TRBJ2-7; the D is unclear. CDR1 MNHEY and CDR2 SMNVEV come from the germline V gene (reference sequence). V was clipped by 4 bases and J by 0 bases, with 16 bases between them. This CDR3 spans 16 amino acids. The CDR3 DNA follows: TGTGCCAGCAGTTCCCCCAGAGGCCCCAGCTCCTACGAGCAGTACTTC. Protein sequence: CASSSPRGPSSYEQYF.

This clonotype turned up a few times. The J gene is TRBJ2-7, the V gene TRBV13, with 7 nucleotides matching TRBD1. This CDR3 contains 14 residues. Germline lookup yields CDR1 PRHDT and CDR2 FYEKMQ (reference sequence). V shed 4 bases and J 4 bases; nucleotides not matched to a gene: 7. Here the CDR3 DNA reads TGTGCCAGCAGCTCGCCGGGACAGTGGTACGAGCAGTACTTC. Protein product: CASSSPGQWYEQYF.

The chain combines TRBV19 with TRBJ1-1; 9 positions agree with TRBD1. Per the germline V gene, CDR1 is LNHDA and CDR2 is SQIVND (reference sequence). The CDR3 totals 15 residues. Trimming at V came to 5 bases and at J to 7 bases, leaving 11 bases not matched to a gene. The CDR3 DNA is TGTGCCAGTAGTCACAGGGGGCCGCCTTTGATTGAAGCTTTCTTT. Its protein is CASSHRGPPLIEAFF.

A note on this clonotype: One end of the junction fails to match germline, which may point to a read error. The V call is TRBV6-2 or TRBV6-3, the J call TRBJ2-7, with D perhaps matching TRBD1 (5 bases). CDR3 size: 11 residues. From germline, CDR1 is MNHEY and CDR2 SVGEGT. Written as DNA, the CDR3 is TGTGCCATCAGTTGGGGCCACGAGCAGTACTTC. Translated, it gives CAISWGHEQYF.

The chain employs TRBV29-1 and TRBJ2-2, with D perhaps TRBD1 or TRBD2 (6 bases each). Looked up from germline, CDR1 is SQVTM and CDR2 is ANQGSEA. There are 14 residues in the CDR3. V lost 4 bases and J 6 bases, leaving 15 bases between the germline ends. The CDR3 protein is CSVGGQGRPGELFF. CDR3 nucleotide sequence: TGCAGCGTTGGAGGCCAGGGGAGGCCCGGGGAGCTGTTTTTT.

This chain connects TRBV7-2 to TRBJ2-4, with D unresolved. V was shortened by 0 bases and J by 1 base, with 10 bases between the two germline ends. CDR1 is SGHTA and CDR2 is FQGNSA in the germline V gene. The CDR3 is made up of 16 amino acids. This CDR3 reads CASSLASQGAKNIQYF. Here the CDR3 DNA reads TGTGCCAGCAGCTTAGCGTCCCAAGGGGCCAAAAACATTCAGTACTTC.

The V gene is TRBV6-5, the J gene TRBJ2-1; a possible D gene is TRBD2 (5 bases). V shed 0 bases and J shed 6 bases, with 12 bases lying between them. The germline CDR1 and CDR2 sequences are MNHEY and SVGAGI. There are 15 residues in the CDR3. In DNA, the CDR3 is TGTGCCAGCAGTTACTCGTGGCGGGCGGGCAATGAGCAGTTCTTC. Translating gives CASSYSWRAGNEQFF.

This chain joins TRBV6-5 and TRBJ2-3; maybe TRBD2 (6 bases). The length of the CDR3 is 14 residues. V was shortened by 5 bases and J by 2 bases, with 11 bases between the two germline ends. Germline assignment: CDR1 MNHEY and CDR2 SVGAGI. CDR3 protein: CASSGSGYTDTQYF. DNA for the CDR3: TGTGCCAGCAGTGGTAGCGGCTACACAGATACGCAGTATTTT.

This clonotype came up a few times. The chain recombines TRBV14 with TRBJ2-2; D is undetermined. Trimming left V 10 bases short and J 5 bases short, with 11 bases between. The germline V gene encodes CDR1 SGHDN and CDR2 FVKESK. This CDR3 comprises 12 residues. CDR3 loop: CATEDPTGELFF. The CDR3 region has the DNA TGTGCCACCGAGGACCCGACCGGGGAGCTGTTTTTT. The full variable domain, its missing parts supplied by reference TRBV14 and TRBJ2-2, is EAGVTQFPSHSVIEKGQTVTLRCDPISGHDNLYWYRRVMGKEIKFLLHFVKESKQDESGMPNNRFLAERTGGTYSTLKVQPAELEDSGVYFCATEDPTGELFFGEGSRLTVL.

This clonotype was seen more than once but under ten times. This rearrangement joins TRBV4-3 to TRBJ2-7; 7 bases agree with TRBD2. The CDR3 loop spans 15 amino acids. CDR1 and CDR2 from the germline V gene are LGHNA and YSLEER. The V and J ends lost 0 bases and 6 bases, in that order; junction bases with no gene match: 8. The CDR3 spells CASSQDPSGMVEQYF. DNA of the CDR3: TGCGCCAGCAGCCAAGACCCTAGCGGAATGGTCGAGCAGTACTTC.

The chain couples TRBV7-9 to TRBJ2-6, with D uncertain. The CDR3 has 16 residues. The V end lost 6 bases, the J end lost 0 bases, and 12 bases lay between the germline ends. Germline V gene sequence: CDR1 SEHNR, CDR2 FQNEAQ (reference sequence). CDR3 sequence reads: CASRPPWISGANVLTF. The DNA for the CDR3 is TGTGCCAGCAGACCCCCTTGGATCTCTGGGGCCAACGTCCTGACTTTC.

The sample holds a few counts of this clonotype. The chain carries TRBV5-1 and TRBJ1-1, with TRBD1 matching over 12 bases. The CDR3 consists of 17 residues. The trim removed 0 bases at V and 4 bases at J, leaving 7 bases unmatched. Per germline, CDR1 SGHRS and CDR2 YFSETQ. CDR3 residues: CASSLGDRGRRGTEAFF. In nucleotides, the CDR3 is TGCGCCAGCAGCTTGGGGGACAGGGGGCGCCGGGGCACTGAAGCTTTCTTT.

The chain recombines TRBV27 with TRBJ1-6; D call uncertain. Per the germline V gene, CDR1 is MNHEY and CDR2 is SMNVEV (reference sequence). Trimming shortened V by 6 bases and J by 7 bases, and 7 bases separated the two germline ends. This CDR3 has 12 amino acids. CDR3 nucleotide sequence: TGTGCCAGCAGCACTTCGAATTCACCCCTCCACTTT. Translated, it gives CASSTSNSPLHF.

The chain joins TRBV11-2 to TRBJ2-1; D is ambiguous. The V end lost 8 bases, the J end lost 0 bases, and 14 bases lay between the germline ends. Germline values: CDR1 SGHAT, CDR2 FQNNGV. This CDR3 is built from 15 residues. This CDR3 reads CASSLTWSSYNEQFF. CDR3 bases: TGTGCCAGCTCCCTGACTTGGAGCTCCTACAATGAGCAGTTCTTC.

The rearrangement uses TRBV29-1 and TRBJ2-1; 11 positions match TRBD2. After removal of 6 bases from V and 10 bases from J, the junction contained 2 bases not matched to a gene. The CDR3 length is 11 residues. Germline CDR1 is SQVTM and CDR2 is ANQGSEA. CDR3 coding DNA: TGCAGCGTCAGACTAGCGGGGGAGCAGTTCTTC. Its protein is CSVRLAGEQFF.

The chain combines TRBV13 with TRBJ1-1, with TRBD1 as a possible D gene (6 bases). Germline CDR1 is PRHDT and CDR2 is FYEKMQ (reference sequence). The CDR3 loop spans 12 amino acids. Trimming shortened V by 4 bases and J by 7 bases, and 10 bases separated the two germline ends. DNA of the CDR3: TGTGCCAGCAGCTCTACGGACAGTGAAGCTTTCTTT. Its translation: CASSSTDSEAFF.

The chain combines TRBV5-5 with TRBJ2-3, with 10 bases lining up with TRBD2. V lost 5 bases and J lost 2; bases outside the gene matches: 2. The germline CDR1 and CDR2 sequences are SGHKS and YYEKEE (reference sequence). The CDR3 has 14 residues. CDR3 DNA: TGTGCCAGCAGGCTAGCGGGGGACACAGATACGCAGTATTTT. Its translation: CASRLAGDTDTQYF.

Concerning this clonotype: A much larger clone differs by one base, so this may be a read error. The chain joins TRBV9 to TRBJ2-7; no reliable D call. The V and J ends lost 4 bases and 5 bases respectively, with 19 bases between them. CDR3 size: 15 residues. Germline V gene sequence: CDR1 SGDLS, CDR2 YYNGEE. CDR3 in amino acids: CASSRTGSLSDEQYF. The CDR3 DNA sequence: TGTGCCAGCAGCCGTACGGGCAGCTTGTCCGACGAGCAGTACTTC.

This clonotype was seen a handful of times. V is TRBV9 and J is TRBJ2-3, with 10 bases lining up with TRBD2. CDR1 is SGDLS and CDR2 is YYNGEE in the germline V gene. The CDR3 consists of 16 residues. J was trimmed by 2 bases and V by 3 bases; bases with no gene match: 6. CDR3 coding DNA: TGTGCCAGCAGCGAAATAGCGGGGGGTTACACAGATACGCAGTATTTT. Translating it yields CASSEIAGGYTDTQYF.